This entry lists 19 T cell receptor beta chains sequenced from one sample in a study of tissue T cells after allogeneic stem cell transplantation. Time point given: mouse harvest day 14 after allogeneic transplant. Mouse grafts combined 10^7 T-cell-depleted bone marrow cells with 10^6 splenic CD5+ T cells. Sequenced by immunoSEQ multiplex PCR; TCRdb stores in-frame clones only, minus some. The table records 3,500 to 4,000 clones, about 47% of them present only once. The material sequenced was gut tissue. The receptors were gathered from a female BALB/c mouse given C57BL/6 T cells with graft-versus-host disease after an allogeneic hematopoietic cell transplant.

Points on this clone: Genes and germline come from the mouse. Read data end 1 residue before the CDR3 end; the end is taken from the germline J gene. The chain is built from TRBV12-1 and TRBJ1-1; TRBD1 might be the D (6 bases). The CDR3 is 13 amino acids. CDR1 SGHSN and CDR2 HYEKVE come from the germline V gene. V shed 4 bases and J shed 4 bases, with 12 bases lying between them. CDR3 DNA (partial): TGTGCCAGCTCCCTACAGGGAGGCACAGAAGTCTTC. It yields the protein CASSLQGGTEVF. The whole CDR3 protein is CASSLQGGTEVFF.

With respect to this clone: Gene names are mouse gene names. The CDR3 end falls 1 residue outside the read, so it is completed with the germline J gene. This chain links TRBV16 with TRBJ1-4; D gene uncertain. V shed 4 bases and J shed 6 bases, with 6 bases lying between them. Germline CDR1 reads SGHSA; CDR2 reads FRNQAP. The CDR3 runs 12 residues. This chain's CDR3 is CASSSGDERLFF. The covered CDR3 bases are TGTGCAAGCAGCTCAGGAGACGAAAGATTATTT.

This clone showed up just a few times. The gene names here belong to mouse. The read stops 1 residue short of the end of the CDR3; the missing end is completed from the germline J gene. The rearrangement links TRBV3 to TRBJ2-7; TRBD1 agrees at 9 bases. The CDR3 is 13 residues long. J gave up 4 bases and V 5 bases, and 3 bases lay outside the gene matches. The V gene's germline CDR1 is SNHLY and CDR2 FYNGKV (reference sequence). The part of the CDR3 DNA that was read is TGTGCCAGCAGCCCGGACAGGGGTTATGAACAGTAC. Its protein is CASSPDRGYEQY. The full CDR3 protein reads CASSPDRGYEQYF. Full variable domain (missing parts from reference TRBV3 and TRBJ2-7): GPKVLQIPSHQIIDMGQMVTLNCDPVSNHLYFYWYKQILGQQMEFLVNFYNGKVMEKSKLFKDQFSVERPDGSYFTLKIQPTALEDSAVYFCASSPDRGYEQYFGPGTRLTVL.

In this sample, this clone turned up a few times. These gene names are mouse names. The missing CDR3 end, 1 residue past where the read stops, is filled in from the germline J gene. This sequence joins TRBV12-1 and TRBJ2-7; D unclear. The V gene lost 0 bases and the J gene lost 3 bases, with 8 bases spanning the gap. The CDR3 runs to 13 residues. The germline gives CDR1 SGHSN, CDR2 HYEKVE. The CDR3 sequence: CASSLGPYYEQYF. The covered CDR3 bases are TGTGCCAGCTCTCTCGGCCCATACTATGAACAGTAC.

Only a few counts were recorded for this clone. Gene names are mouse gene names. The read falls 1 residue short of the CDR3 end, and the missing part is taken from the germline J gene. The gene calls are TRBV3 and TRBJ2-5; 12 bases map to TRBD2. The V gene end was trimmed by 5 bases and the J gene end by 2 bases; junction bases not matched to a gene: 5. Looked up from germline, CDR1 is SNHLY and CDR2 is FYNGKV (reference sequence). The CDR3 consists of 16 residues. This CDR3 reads CASSPGTGGPQDTQYF. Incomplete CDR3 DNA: TGTGCCAGCAGCCCGGGGACTGGGGGGCCCCAAGACACCCAGTAC.

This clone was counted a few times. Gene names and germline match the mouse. The CDR3 DNA, read in part, is TGTGCCAGCAGCCAAACTGGGGGCTATGCTGAGCAGTTC. This translates into CASSQTGGYAEQF. The CDR3 reads in full as CASSQTGGYAEQFF. This chain connects TRBV2 to TRBJ2-1; TRBD2 matches at 8 bases. The read comes to an end 1 residue before the CDR3 does, leaving the germline J gene to fill in the end. J gave up 3 bases and V 2 bases, and 0 bases lay outside the gene matches. Germline CDR1 reads LGHNA; CDR2 reads YSYQKL. The CDR3 is made up of 14 amino acids.

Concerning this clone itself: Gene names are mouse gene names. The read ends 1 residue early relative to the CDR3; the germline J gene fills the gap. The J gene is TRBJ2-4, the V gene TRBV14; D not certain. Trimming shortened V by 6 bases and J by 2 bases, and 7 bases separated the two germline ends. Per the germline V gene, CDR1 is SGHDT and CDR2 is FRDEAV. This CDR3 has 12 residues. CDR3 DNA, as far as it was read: TGTGCCAGCATTGGGCCTCAAAACACCTTGTAC. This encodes CASIGPQNTLY. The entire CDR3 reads CASIGPQNTLYF.

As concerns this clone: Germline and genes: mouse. CDR3 DNA, as far as it was read: TGTGCCAGCAGCTTACAGGGGAACTCCGACTACACC. This translates into CASSLQGNSDYT. The whole CDR3 sequence is CASSLQGNSDYTF. The rearrangement uses TRBV3 and TRBJ1-2; D might be TRBD1 (6 bases). The read terminates 1 residue before the CDR3 end, so the remaining end is supplied by the germline J gene. Germline V gene lookup returns CDR1 SNHLY and CDR2 FYNGKV (reference sequence). CDR3 length: 13 residues. V was trimmed by 2 bases and J by 2 bases, leaving 6 bases between them.

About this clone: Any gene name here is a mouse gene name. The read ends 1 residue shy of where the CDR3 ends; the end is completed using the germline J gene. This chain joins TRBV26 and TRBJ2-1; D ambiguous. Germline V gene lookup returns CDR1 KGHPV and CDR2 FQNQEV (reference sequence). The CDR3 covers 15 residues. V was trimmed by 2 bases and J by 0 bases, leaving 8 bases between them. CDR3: CASSLPGYNYAEQFF. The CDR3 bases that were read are TGTGCCAGCAGTCTGCCTGGATATAACTATGCTGAGCAGTTC.

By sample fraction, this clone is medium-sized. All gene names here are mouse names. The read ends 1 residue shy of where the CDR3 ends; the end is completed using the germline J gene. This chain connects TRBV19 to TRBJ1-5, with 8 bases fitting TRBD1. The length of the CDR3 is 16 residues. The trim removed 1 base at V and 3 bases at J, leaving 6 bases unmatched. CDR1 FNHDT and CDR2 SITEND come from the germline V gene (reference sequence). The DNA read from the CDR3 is TGTGCCAGCAGTATACGCAGGGGGCAAGGCAACCAGGCTCCGCTT. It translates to CASSIRRGQGNQAPL. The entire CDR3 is CASSIRRGQGNQAPLF.

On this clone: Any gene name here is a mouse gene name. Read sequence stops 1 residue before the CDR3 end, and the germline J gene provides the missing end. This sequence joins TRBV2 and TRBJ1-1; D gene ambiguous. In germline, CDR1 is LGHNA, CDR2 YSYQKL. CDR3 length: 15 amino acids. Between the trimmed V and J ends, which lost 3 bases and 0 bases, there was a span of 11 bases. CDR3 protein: CASSQMGTANTEVFF. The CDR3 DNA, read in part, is TGTGCCAGCAGCCAGATGGGTACAGCAAACACAGAAGTCTTC.

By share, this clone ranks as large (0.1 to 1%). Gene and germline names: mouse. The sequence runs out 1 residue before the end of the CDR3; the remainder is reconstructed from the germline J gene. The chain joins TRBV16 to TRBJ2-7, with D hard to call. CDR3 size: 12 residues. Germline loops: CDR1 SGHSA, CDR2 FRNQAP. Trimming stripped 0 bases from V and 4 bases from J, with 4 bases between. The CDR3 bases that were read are TGTGCAAGCAGCTTAGACAGATATGAACAGTAC. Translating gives CASSLDRYEQY. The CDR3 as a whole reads CASSLDRYEQYF.

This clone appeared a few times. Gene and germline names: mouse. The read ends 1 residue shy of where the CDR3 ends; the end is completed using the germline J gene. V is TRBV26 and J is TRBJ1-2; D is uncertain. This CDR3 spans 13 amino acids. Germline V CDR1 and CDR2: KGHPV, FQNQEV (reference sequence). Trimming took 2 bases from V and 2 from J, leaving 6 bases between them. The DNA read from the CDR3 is TGTGCCAGCAGTCTGGAGGCTAACTCCGACTACACC. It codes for CASSLEANSDYT. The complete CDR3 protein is CASSLEANSDYTF.

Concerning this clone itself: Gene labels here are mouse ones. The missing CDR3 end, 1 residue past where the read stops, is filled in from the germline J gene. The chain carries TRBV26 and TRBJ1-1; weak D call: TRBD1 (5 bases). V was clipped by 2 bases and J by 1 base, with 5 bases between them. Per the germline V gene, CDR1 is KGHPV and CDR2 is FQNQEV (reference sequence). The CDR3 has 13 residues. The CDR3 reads CASSLGGNTEVFF. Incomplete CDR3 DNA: TGTGCCAGCAGTCTGGGGGGGAACACAGAAGTCTTC.

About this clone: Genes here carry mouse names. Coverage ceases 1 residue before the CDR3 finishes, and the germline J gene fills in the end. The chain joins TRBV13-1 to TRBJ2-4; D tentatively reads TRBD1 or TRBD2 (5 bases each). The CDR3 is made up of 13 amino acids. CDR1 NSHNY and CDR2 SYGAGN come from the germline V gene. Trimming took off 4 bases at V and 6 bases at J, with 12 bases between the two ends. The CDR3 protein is CASSRGKGNTLYF. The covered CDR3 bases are TGTGCCAGCAGTCGGGGGAAGGGCAACACCTTGTAC.

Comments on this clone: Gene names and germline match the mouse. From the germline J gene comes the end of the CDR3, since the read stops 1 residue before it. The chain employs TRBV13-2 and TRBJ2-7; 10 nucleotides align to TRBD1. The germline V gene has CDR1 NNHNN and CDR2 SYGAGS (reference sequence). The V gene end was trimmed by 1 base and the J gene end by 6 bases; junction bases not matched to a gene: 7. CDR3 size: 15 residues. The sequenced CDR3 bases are TGTGCCAGCGGTGATCCGGGACAGGGGAGGGGTGAACAGTAC. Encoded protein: CASGDPGQGRGEQY. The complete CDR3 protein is CASGDPGQGRGEQYF.

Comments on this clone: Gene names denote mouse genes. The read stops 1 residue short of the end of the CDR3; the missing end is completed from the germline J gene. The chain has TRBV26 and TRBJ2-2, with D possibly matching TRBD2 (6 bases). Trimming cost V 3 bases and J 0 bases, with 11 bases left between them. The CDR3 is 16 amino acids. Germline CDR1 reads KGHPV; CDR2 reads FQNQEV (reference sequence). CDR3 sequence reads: CASSLIGGSNTGQLYF. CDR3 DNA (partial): TGTGCCAGCAGTCTAATCGGGGGGTCAAACACCGGGCAGCTCTAC.

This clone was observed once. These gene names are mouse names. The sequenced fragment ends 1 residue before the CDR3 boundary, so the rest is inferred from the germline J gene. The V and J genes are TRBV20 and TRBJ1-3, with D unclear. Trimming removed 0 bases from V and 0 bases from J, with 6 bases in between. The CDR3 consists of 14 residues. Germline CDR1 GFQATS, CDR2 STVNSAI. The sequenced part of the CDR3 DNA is TGTGGTGCTAGGGATTTGGGTTCTGGAAATACGCTCTAT. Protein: CGARDLGSGNTLY. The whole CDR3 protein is CGARDLGSGNTLYF.

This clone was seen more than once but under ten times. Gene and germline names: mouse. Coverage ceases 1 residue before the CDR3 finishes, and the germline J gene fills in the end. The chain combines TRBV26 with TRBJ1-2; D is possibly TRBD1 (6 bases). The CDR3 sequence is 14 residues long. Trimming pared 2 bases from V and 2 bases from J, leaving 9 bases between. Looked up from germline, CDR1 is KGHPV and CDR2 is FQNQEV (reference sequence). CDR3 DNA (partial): TGTGCCAGCAGTCTGCCAGGGGCGAACTCCGACTACACC. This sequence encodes CASSLPGANSDYT. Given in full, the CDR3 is CASSLPGANSDYTF. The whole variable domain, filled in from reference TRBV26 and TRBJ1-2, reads NSKVIQTPRYLVKGQGQKAKMRCIPEKGHPVVFWYQQNKNNEFKFLINFQNQEVLQQIDMTEKRFSAECPSNSPCSLEIQSSEAGDSALYLCASSLPGANSDYTFGSGTRLLVI.